Included here is one T cell receptor (beta chain) sequence, with context. Using immunoSEQ multiplex PCR, the repertoire was profiled, and TCRdb retains in-frame clones only, with some absent. This table has under 150,000 clones, approximately 81% appearing once. The data were taken from a study of blood T cell repertoires in COVID-19. Study as a whole: Sources were T cells, B-cell-depleted T cells, or PBMCs; the material itself was cDNA or gDNA.

The CDR3 is made up of 15 amino acids. Germline CDR1 MDHEN, CDR2 SYDVKM. V was trimmed by 3 bases and J by 3 bases, leaving 14 bases between them. The chain couples TRBV28 to TRBJ1-2; tentative D call: TRBD1 (5 bases). This sequence was found in a man between 35 and 55 years old with acute COVID-19. The sequenced sample was PBMCs or T cells enriched from blood (not recorded which). The CDR3 is CASSFTLGGDYGYTF. The CDR3 nucleotides read TGTGCCAGCAGTTTTACCTTGGGGGGTGACTATGGCTACACCTTC.